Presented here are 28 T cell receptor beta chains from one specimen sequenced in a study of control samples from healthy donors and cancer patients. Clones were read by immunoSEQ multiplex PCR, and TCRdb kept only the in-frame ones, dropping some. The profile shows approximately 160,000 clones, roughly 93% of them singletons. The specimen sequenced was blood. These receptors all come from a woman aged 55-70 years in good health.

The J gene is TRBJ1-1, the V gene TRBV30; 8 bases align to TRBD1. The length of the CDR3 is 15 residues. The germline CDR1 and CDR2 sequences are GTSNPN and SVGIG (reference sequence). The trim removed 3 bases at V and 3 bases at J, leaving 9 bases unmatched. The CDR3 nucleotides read TGTGCCTGGAGACCAAAGACAGGGGCAGACACTGAAGCTTTCTTT. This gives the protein CAWRPKTGADTEAFF.

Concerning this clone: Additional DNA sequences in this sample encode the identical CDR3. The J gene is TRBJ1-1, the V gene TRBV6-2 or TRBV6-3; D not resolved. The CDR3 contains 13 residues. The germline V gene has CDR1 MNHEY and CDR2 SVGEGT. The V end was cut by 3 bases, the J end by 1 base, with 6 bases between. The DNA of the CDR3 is TGTGCCAGCAGTTATCGGGGGAACACTGAAGCTTTCTTT. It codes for CASSYRGNTEAFF.

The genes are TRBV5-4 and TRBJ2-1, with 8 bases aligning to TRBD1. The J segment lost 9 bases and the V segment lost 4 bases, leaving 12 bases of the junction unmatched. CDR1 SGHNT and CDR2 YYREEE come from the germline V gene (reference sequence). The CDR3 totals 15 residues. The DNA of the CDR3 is TGTGCCAGCAGCGTACGACAGGGGCAGGTTCCTGAGCAGTTCTTC. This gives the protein CASSVRQGQVPEQFF.

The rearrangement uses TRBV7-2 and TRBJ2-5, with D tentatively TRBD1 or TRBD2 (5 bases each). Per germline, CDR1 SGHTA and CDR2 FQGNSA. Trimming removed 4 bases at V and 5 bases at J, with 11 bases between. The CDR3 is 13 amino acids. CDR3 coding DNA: TGTGCCAGCAGCTCCTCCGGGACGGAGACCCAGTACTTC. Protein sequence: CASSSSGTETQYF.

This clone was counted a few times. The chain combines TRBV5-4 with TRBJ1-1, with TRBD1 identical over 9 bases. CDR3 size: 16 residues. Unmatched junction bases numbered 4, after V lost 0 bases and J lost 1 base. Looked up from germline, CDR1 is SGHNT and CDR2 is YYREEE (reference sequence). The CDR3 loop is CASSLGQGERNTEAFF. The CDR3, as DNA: TGTGCCAGCAGCTTGGGACAGGGGGAGAGGAACACTGAAGCTTTCTTT.

The CDR3: CASRPRTGHQPQHF. The DNA of the CDR3 is TGTGCCAGCAGGCCTCGGACAGGCCATCAGCCCCAGCATTTT. This sequence joins TRBV6-5 and TRBJ1-5; TRBD1 matches 7 bases. The CDR3 spans 14 residues. Germline V gene lookup returns CDR1 MNHEY and CDR2 SVGAGI. The trim removed 6 bases at V and 5 bases at J, leaving 7 bases unmatched.

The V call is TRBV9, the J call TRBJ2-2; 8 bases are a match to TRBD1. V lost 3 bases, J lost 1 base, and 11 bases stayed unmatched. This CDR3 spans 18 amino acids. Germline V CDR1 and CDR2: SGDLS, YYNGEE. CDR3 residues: CASSGKNGQGLNTGELFF. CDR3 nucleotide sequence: TGTGCCAGCAGCGGCAAAAATGGACAGGGCCTGAACACCGGGGAGCTGTTTTTT.

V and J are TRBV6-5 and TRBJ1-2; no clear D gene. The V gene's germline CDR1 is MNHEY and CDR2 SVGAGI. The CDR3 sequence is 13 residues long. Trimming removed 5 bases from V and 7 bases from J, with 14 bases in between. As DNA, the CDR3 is TGTGCCAGCAGTACCGGGTCAGGCAGTGGCTACACCTTC. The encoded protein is CASSTGSGSGYTF.

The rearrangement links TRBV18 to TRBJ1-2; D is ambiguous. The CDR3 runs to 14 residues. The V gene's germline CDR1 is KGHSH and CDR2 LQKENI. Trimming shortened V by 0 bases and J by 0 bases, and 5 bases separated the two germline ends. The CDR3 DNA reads TGTGCCAGCTCACCACCGTCCGCTAACTATGGCTACACCTTC. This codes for CASSPPSANYGYTF.

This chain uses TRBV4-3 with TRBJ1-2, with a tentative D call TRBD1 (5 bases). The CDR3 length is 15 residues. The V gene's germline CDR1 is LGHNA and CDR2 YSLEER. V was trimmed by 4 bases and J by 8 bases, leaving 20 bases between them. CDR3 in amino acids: CASSPDLGVLRGYTF. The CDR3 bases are TGCGCCAGCAGCCCAGACTTAGGGGTTCTCCGGGGCTACACCTTC.

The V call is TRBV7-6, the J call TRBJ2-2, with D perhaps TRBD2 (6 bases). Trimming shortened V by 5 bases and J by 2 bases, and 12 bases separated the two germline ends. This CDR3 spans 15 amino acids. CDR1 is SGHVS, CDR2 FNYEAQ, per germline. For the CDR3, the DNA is TGTGCCAGCAGCCCTGCGGGACTTAACACCGGGGAGCTGTTTTTT. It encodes CASSPAGLNTGELFF. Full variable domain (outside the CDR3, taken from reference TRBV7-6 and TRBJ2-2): GAGVSQSPRYKVTKRGQDVALRCDPISGHVSLYWYRQALGQGPEFLTYFNYEAQQDKSGLPNDRFSAERPEGSISTLTIQRTEQRDSAMYRCASSPAGLNTGELFFGEGSRLTVL.

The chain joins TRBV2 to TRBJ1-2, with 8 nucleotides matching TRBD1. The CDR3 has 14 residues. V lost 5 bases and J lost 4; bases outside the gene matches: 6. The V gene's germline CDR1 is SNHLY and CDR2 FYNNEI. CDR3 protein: CASSLTGDGYGYTF. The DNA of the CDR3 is TGTGCCAGCAGTCTGACAGGGGACGGCTATGGCTACACCTTC.

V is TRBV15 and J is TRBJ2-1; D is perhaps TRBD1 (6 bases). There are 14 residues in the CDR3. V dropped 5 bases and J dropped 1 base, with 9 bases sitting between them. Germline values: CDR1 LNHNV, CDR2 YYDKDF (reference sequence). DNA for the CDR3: TGTGCCACCAGCGGGGGCAGATCCTACAATGAGCAGTTCTTC. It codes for CATSGGRSYNEQFF.

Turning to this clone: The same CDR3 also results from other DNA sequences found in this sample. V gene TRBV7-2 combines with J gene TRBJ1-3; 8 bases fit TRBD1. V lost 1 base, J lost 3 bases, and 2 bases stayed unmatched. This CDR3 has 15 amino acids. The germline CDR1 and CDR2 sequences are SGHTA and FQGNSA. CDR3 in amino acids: CASSLGTGLGNTIYF. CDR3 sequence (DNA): TGTGCCAGCAGCTTAGGGACAGGGCTTGGAAACACCATATATTTT. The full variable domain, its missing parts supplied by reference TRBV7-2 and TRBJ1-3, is GAGVSQSPSNKVTEKGKDVELRCDPISGHTALYWYRQSLGQGLEFLIYFQGNSAPDKSGLPSDRFSAERTGGSVSTLTIQRTQQEDSAVYLCASSLGTGLGNTIYFGEGSWLTVV.

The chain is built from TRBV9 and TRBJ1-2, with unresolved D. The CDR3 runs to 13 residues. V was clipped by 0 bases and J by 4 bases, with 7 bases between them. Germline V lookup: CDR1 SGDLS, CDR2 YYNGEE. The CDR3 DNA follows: TGTGCCAGCAGCGTAGGTGGGCCCTATGGCTACACCTTC. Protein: CASSVGGPYGYTF.

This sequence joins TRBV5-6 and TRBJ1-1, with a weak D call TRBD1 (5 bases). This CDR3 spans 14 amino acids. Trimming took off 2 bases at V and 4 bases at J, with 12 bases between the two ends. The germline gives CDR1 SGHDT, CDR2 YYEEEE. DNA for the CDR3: TGTGCCAGCAGCTTACGGGGGAGAGGCACTGAAGCTTTCTTT. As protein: CASSLRGRGTEAFF.

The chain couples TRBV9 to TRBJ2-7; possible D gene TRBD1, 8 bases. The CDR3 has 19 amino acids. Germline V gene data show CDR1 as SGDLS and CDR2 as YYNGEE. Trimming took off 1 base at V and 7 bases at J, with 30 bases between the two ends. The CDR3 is CASSVHRGGQASAPREQYF. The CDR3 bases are TGTGCCAGCAGCGTACATAGGGGGGGACAGGCTAGCGCTCCGAGAGAGCAGTACTTC.

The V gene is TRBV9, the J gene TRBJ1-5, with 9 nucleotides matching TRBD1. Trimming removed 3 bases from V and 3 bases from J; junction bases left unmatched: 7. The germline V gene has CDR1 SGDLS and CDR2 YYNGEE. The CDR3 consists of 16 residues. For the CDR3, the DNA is TGTGCCAGCAGCGAGGGACAGGGATCGTACAATCAGCCCCAGCATTTT. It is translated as CASSEGQGSYNQPQHF.

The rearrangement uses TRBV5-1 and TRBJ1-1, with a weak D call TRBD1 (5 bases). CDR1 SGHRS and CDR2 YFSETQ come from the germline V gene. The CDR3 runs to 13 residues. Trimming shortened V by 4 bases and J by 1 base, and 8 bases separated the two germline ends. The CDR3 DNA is TGCGCCAGCAGCCACGGGGGGAACACTGAAGCTTTCTTT. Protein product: CASSHGGNTEAFF.

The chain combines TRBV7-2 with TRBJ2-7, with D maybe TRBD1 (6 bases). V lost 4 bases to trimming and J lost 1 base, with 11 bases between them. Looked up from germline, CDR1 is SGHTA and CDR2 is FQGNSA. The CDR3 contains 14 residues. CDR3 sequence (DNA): TGTGCCAGCAGCTCCCAACAGGGATCCTACGAGCAGTACTTC. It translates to CASSSQQGSYEQYF. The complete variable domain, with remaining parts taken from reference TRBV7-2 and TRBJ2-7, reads GAGVSQSPSNKVTEKGKDVELRCDPISGHTALYWYRQSLGQGLEFLIYFQGNSAPDKSGLPSDRFSAERTGGSVSTLTIQRTQQEDSAVYLCASSSQQGSYEQYFGPGTRLTVT.

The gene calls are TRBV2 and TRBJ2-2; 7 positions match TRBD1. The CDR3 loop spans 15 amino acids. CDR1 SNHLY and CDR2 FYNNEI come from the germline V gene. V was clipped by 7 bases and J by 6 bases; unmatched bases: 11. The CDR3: CASTDYEGAAGELFF. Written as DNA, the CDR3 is TGTGCCAGCACCGACTATGAGGGGGCAGCCGGGGAGCTGTTTTTT.

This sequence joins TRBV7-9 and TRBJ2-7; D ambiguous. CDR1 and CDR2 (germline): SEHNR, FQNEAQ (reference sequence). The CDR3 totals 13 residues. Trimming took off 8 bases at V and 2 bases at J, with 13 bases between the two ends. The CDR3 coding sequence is TGTGCCAGCGGGAAGGAAGGGCCCTACGAGCAGTACTTC. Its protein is CASGKEGPYEQYF. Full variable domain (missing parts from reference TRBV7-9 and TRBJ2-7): DTGVSQNPRHKITKRGQNVTFRCDPISEHNRLYWYRQTLGQGPEFLTYFQNEAQLEKSRLLSDRFSAERPKGSFSTLEIQRTEQGDSAMYLCASGKEGPYEQYFGPGTRLTVT.

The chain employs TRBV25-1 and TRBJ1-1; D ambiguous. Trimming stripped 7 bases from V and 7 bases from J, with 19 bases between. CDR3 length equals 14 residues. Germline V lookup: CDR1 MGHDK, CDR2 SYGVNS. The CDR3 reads CASTDGYLEVEAFF. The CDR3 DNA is TGTGCCAGCACCGACGGATACTTAGAAGTTGAAGCTTTCTTT. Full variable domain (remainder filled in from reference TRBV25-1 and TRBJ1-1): EADIYQTPRYLVIGTGKKITLECSQTMGHDKMYWYQQDPGMELHLIHYSYGVNSTEKGDLSSESTVSRIRTEHFPLTLESARPSHTSQYLCASTDGYLEVEAFFGQGTRLTVV.

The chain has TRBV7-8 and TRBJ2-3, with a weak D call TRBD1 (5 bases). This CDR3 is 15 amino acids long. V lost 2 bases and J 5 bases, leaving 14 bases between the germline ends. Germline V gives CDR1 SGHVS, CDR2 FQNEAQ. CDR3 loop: CASSLLGRVKDTQYF. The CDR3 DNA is TGTGCCAGCAGCTTATTGGGCAGGGTGAAAGATACGCAGTATTTT.

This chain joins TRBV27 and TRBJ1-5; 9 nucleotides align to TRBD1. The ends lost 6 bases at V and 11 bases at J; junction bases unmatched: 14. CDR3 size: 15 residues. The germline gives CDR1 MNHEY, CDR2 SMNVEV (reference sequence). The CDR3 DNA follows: TGTGCCAGCAGCCGAGCTCCGGGACAGGGTACGGCCCAGCATTTT. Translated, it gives CASSRAPGQGTAQHF.

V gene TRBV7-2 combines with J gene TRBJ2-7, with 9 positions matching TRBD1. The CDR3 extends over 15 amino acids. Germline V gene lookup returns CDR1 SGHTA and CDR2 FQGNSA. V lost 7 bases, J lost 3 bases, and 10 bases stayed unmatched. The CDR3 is CASTLEQGASYEQYF. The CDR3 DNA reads TGTGCCAGCACCCTGGAACAGGGGGCAAGCTACGAGCAGTACTTC.

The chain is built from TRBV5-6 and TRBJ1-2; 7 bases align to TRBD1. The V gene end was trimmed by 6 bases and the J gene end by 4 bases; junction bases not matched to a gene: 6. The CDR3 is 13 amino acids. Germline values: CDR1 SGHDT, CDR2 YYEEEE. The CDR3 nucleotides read TGTGCCAGCACCCGAGACAGGGCCTATGGCTACACCTTC. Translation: CASTRDRAYGYTF.

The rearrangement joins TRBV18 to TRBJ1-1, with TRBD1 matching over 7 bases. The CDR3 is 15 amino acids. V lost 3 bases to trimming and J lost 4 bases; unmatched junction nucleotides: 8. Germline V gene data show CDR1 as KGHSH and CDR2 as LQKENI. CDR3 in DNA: TGTGCCAGCTCACCCCAAACAGGGGACCCCACTGAAGCTTTCTTT. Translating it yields CASSPQTGDPTEAFF. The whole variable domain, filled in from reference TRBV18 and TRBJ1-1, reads NAGVMQNPRHLVRRRGQEARLRCSPMKGHSHVYWYRQLPEEGLKFMVYLQKENIIDESGMPKERFSAEFPKEGPSILRIQQVVRGDSAAYFCASSPQTGDPTEAFFGQGTRLTVV.